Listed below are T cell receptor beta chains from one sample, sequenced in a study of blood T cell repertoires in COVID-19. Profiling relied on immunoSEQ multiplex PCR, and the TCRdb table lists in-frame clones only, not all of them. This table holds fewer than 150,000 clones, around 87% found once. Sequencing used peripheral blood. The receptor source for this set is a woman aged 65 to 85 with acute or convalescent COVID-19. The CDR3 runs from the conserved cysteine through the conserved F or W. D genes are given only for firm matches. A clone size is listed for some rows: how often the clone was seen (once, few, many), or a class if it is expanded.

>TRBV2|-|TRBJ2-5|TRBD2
CASSRSGGALKTQYF
TGTGCCAGCAGTCGAAGCGGGGGCGCCCTGAAGACCCAGTACTTC
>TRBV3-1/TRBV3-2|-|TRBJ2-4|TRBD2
CASSQDFGGAGNIQYF
TGTGCCAGCAGCCAAGATTTCGGGGGGGCAGGAAACATTCAGTACTTC
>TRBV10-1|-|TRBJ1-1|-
CASSEYSSSTEAFF
TGCGCCAGCAGTGAGTACAGTAGTAGTACTGAAGCTTTCTTT
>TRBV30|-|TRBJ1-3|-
CAWSVGGTAGNTIYF
TGTGCCTGGAGTGTGGGGGGGACGGCAGGAAACACCATATATTTT
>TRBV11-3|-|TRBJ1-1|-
CASSITGNTEAFF
TGTGCCAGCAGCATCACAGGGAACACTGAAGCTTTCTTT
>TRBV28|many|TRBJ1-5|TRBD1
CASSLGQGSNYQPQHF
TGTGCCAGCAGTTTGGGACAGGGGAGTAATTATCAGCCCCAGCATTTT
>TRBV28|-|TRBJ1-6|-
CASSSEGTPIIALHF
TGTGCCAGCAGTTCAGAAGGGACACCTATTATAGCCCTCCACTTT
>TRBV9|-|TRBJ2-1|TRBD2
CASSASGSYNEQFF
TGTGCCAGCAGCGCTAGCGGTTCCTACAATGAGCAGTTCTTC
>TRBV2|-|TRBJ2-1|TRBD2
CASSGLAGRDEQFF
TGTGCCAGCAGCGGACTAGCGGGGCGGGATGAGCAGTTCTTC
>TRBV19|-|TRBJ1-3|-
CASSSPGGPSGNTIYF
TGTGCCAGTAGCTCCCCGGGGGGACCCTCTGGAAACACCATATATTTT
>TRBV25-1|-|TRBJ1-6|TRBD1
CASRGRTGSSSPLHF
TGTGCCAGCAGGGGAAGGACAGGTTCATCTTCACCCCTCCACTTT
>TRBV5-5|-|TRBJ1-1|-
CATQGFIMNTEAFF
TGTGCCACCCAGGGATTCATTATGAACACTGAAGCTTTCTTT
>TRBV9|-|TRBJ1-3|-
CASSPLDDDSGNTIYF
TGTGCCAGCAGCCCGTTAGATGATGACTCTGGAAACACCATATATTTT
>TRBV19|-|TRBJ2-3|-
CASSIQDTQYF
TGTGCCAGTAGTATCCAGGATACGCAGTATTTT
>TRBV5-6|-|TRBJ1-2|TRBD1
CASSPGTGPWGYTF
TGTGCCAGCAGCCCCGGGACAGGGCCATGGGGCTACACCTTC
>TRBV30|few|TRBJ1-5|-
CAWTPGTGYNQPQHF
TGTGCCTGGACTCCCGGAACAGGTTATAATCAGCCCCAGCATTTT
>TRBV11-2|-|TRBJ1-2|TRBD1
CASSWAGGLGYTF
TGTGCCAGCAGCTGGGCAGGGGGCTTAGGCTACACCTTC
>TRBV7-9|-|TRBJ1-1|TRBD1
CASSSKDRVGGTEAFF
TGTGCCAGCAGCTCTAAGGACAGGGTGGGAGGCACTGAAGCTTTCTTT
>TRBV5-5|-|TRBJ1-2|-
CASSYLAGESIYGYTF
TGTGCCAGCAGCTACCTGGCAGGGGAATCGATCTATGGCTACACCTTC
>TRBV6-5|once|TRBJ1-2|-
CASSYSAEINYGYTF
TGTGCCAGCAGTTACTCGGCGGAGATTAACTATGGCTACACCTTC
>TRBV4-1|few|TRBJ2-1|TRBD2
CASSQDYIVGLAGYNEQFF
TGCGCCAGCAGCCAAGATTATATCGTGGGACTAGCGGGCTACAATGAGCAGTTCTTC
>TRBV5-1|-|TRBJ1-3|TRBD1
CASSWGQGSSGNTIYF
TGCGCCAGCAGCTGGGGACAGGGCTCATCTGGAAACACCATATATTTT